This TCR beta chain was sequenced for a study of identical twins. Notes on the study in general: While abundant cord blood beta clonotypes carried fewer insertions, memory repertoires showed no such pattern. Monozygotic twin pairs showed more out-of-frame TCR alpha sharing than models estimated. Twins shared beta out-of-frame sequences in excess, but this excess was weaker.

Many counts were recorded for this clonotype. Its specificity is unknown. Trimming shortened V by 4 bases and J by 0 bases, and 6 bases separated the two germline ends. The CDR3 is 13 amino acids. Unique molecular identifiers were present on the cDNA, and a universal primer site came from template switching. TCRdb used MiXCR to reprocess the 5' RACE reads, holding one entry per CDR3 protein. This table has about 280,000 distinct CDR3 sequences, 8% to 9% appearing once. These same records also appear under a second study, on yellow fever vaccine responses in identical twins.

The TCR sequence derives from a woman between 18 and 30 years old in good health. The V call is TRBV12-3 or TRBV12-4, the J call TRBJ2-5; D is unclear. Sequencing was carried out using memory (CD45RO+) T cells sorted from blood. CDR3 protein: CASSSRNQETQYF. CDR3 nucleotide sequence: TGTGCCAGCAGTTCTCGAAACCAAGAGACCCAGTACTTC.